The 16 T cell receptor beta chains presented below share a single source sample, sequenced in a study of T-cell reconstitution after alpha-beta-depleted transplantation in children. Unique molecular identifiers were incorporated during preparation of the TCRbeta library. TCRdb called the PCR reads again in MiXCR, with one record for every CDR3 protein. Among about 610,000 distinct CDR3 sequences listed, about 11% were seen once. The sample was PBMCs from the stem cell graft donor, taken from the stem cell graft. The receptors were sampled from a human donor who donated a stem cell graft to a child with acute myeloid leukemia.

This clonotype came up many times. The V gene is TRBV7-8, the J gene TRBJ2-7; D not resolved. Per the germline V gene, CDR1 is SGHVS and CDR2 is FQNEAQ. The germline V and J ends were trimmed by 1 base and 3 bases, with 10 bases remaining between them. The CDR3 covers 14 residues. CDR3 DNA: TGTGCCAGCAGCTTAGACCCGACCCGCTACGAGCAGTACTTC. As protein: CASSLDPTRYEQYF. The full variable domain, in which reference TRBV7-8 and TRBJ2-7 provide the parts outside the CDR3, is GAGVSQSPRYKVAKRGQDVALRCDPISGHVSLFWYQQALGQGPEFLTYFQNEAQLDKSGLPSDRFFAERPEGSVSTLKIQRTQQEDSAVYLCASSLDPTRYEQYFGPGTRLTVT.

This clonotype has a count of ten or more. The chain couples TRBV12-3 or TRBV12-4 to TRBJ1-4, with a tentative D call TRBD1 (6 bases). Trimming cost V 5 bases and J 6 bases, with 10 bases left between them. This CDR3 comprises 13 residues. Written as DNA, the CDR3 is TGTGCCAGCAGTGCAGGGGCGGATGAAAAACTGTTTTTT. It specifies CASSAGADEKLFF.

The rearrangement uses TRBV20-1 and TRBJ2-5; TRBD2 aligns across 10 bases. Losses at the gene ends were 6 bases for V and 1 base for J; bases not matched to a gene: 11. Germline CDR1 DFQATT, CDR2 SNEGSKA (reference sequence). This CDR3 contains 16 residues. The chain's CDR3 is CSASPASGRGQETQYF. The DNA for the CDR3 is TGCAGTGCGAGCCCGGCTAGCGGGAGAGGCCAAGAGACCCAGTACTTC.

This clonotype has more than one count but fewer than ten. This chain links TRBV20-1 with TRBJ2-7, with TRBD2 matching over 15 bases. Looked up from germline, CDR1 is DFQATT and CDR2 is SNEGSKA (reference sequence). Germline trimming cut 3 bases from V and 2 bases from J; bases unmatched to any gene: 5. The CDR3 has 16 residues. CDR3 DNA sequence: TGCAGTGCTAGCCCTAGGACTAGCGGGAGGGCCTACGAGCAGTACTTC. Translation: CSASPRTSGRAYEQYF.

The V call is TRBV29-1, the J call TRBJ2-5; tentative D call: TRBD1 (7 bases). The CDR3 spans 12 residues. With 7 bases removed from V and 5 bases from J, the gap between germline ends came to 14 bases. Germline values: CDR1 SQVTM, CDR2 ANQGSEA. In nucleotides, the CDR3 is TGCAGCGCGGTGTCAGGGGGGGAGACCCAGTACTTC. The encoded protein is CSAVSGGETQYF.

This clonotype appeared a few times. This chain links TRBV20-1 with TRBJ1-2; D not resolved. Germline V gene sequence: CDR1 DFQATT, CDR2 SNEGSKA (reference sequence). V lost 0 bases and J lost 5, with 10 bases in between. CDR3 length: 13 residues. The CDR3 reads CSAREEWGYGYTF. CDR3 nucleotide sequence: TGCAGTGCTAGAGAGGAGTGGGGATATGGCTACACCTTC.

The gene calls are TRBV30 and TRBJ2-1, with 12 bases lining up with TRBD2. V lost 5 bases, J lost 2 bases, and 10 bases stayed unmatched. The CDR3 runs 17 residues. Germline CDR1 is GTSNPN and CDR2 is SVGIG (reference sequence). CDR3 residues: CAWGPKRLAGAYNEQFF. The DNA of the CDR3 is TGTGCCTGGGGCCCAAAAAGACTAGCGGGAGCCTACAATGAGCAGTTCTTC.

This clonotype has just a few counts. The V gene is TRBV30, the J gene TRBJ2-1; D is perhaps TRBD1 or TRBD2 (5 bases each). The CDR3 spans 11 residues. Germline loops: CDR1 GTSNPN, CDR2 SVGIG (reference sequence). V lost 0 bases, J lost 10 bases, and 7 bases lay in between. The CDR3 DNA is TGTGCCTGGAGTGTGGGGGAAGAGCAGTTCTTC. Its translation: CAWSVGEEQFF. The full variable domain, its missing parts supplied by reference TRBV30 and TRBJ2-1, is SQTIHQWPATLVQPVGSPLSLECTVEGTSNPNLYWYRQAAGRGLQLLFYSVGIGQISSEVPQNLSASRPQDRQFILSSKKLLLSDSGFYLCAWSVGEEQFFGPGTRLTVL.

The chain uses TRBV20-1 and TRBJ2-3; TRBD2 matches at 11 bases. The germline CDR1 and CDR2 sequences are DFQATT and SNEGSKA (reference sequence). The CDR3 is made up of 15 amino acids. Trimming removed 5 bases from V and 0 bases from J; junction bases left unmatched: 4. The CDR3 DNA follows: TGCAGTGCTTCGGGACTAGCGGCTAGCACAGATACGCAGTATTTT. Protein product: CSASGLAASTDTQYF.

In its sample, this clonotype was seen a few times. J is TRBJ1-3 and V is TRBV6-5; TRBD1 is a possible D gene (6 bases). The CDR3 spans 15 residues. Germline CDR1 MNHEY, CDR2 SVGAGI. Trimming removed 4 bases at V and 5 bases at J, with 15 bases between. CDR3 nucleotide sequence: TGTGCCAGCAGTTCGTACAGGGAAAACAGAAACACCATATATTTT. Residues: CASSSYRENRNTIYF.

V is TRBV20-1 and J is TRBJ2-3; a possible D gene is TRBD1 (6 bases). The CDR3 has 12 amino acids. The V gene lost 6 bases and the J gene lost 3 bases, with 10 bases spanning the gap. Germline values: CDR1 DFQATT, CDR2 SNEGSKA (reference sequence). The CDR3 region has the DNA TGCAGTGCCCGGACAGAAACAGATACGCAGTATTTT. Protein sequence: CSARTETDTQYF.

There are a few counts of this clonotype. The chain joins TRBV18 to TRBJ1-2, with D perhaps matching TRBD1 (5 bases). The germline gives CDR1 KGHSH, CDR2 LQKENI. The CDR3 has 15 amino acids. V shed 2 bases and J shed 0 bases, with 10 bases lying between them. In DNA form, the CDR3 reads TGTGCCAGCTCACCATCGGACAACGCTAACTATGGCTACACCTTC. It specifies CASSPSDNANYGYTF.

This clonotype was counted a single time. V gene TRBV5-1 combines with J gene TRBJ2-1; 10 bases are shared with TRBD2. The V gene's germline CDR1 is SGHRS and CDR2 YFSETQ. The length of the CDR3 is 16 residues. Trimming at V came to 1 base and at J to 8 bases, leaving 9 bases not matched to a gene. The CDR3 DNA reads as TGCGCCAGCAGCTTGTTTTCTAGCGGGAGTGTACATGAGCAGTTCTTC. Residues: CASSLFSSGSVHEQFF.

This clonotype was recorded a few times. The CDR3 spells CASSQSQGNTEAFF. The CDR3, as DNA: TGTGCCAGCAGCCAGTCACAGGGAAACACTGAAGCTTTCTTT. This rearrangement joins TRBV3-1 to TRBJ1-1; a possible D gene is TRBD1 (6 bases). The V and J ends lost 3 bases and 2 bases respectively, with 10 bases between them. CDR3 length: 14 residues. Germline CDR1 is LGHDT and CDR2 is YNNKEL (reference sequence).

The chain combines TRBV12-3 or TRBV12-4 with TRBJ2-3; 8 positions match TRBD2. V shed 7 bases, J shed 3 bases, and the junction held 12 bases outside the gene matches. There are 16 residues in the CDR3. The DNA for the CDR3 is TGTGCCAGCACCCCCCTCGGCGGCGGGAGGACAGATACGCAGTATTTT. It encodes CASTPLGGGRTDTQYF.

This clonotype was seen only a few times. The chain combines TRBV29-1 with TRBJ2-7; 13 bases map to TRBD2. The germline V gene has CDR1 SQVTM and CDR2 ANQGSEA. Unmatched junction bases numbered 6, after V lost 2 bases and J lost 5 bases. The CDR3 contains 15 residues. The CDR3 reads CSVETSGRAGDEQYF. The CDR3 coding sequence is TGCAGCGTTGAAACTAGCGGGAGGGCCGGAGACGAGCAGTACTTC.